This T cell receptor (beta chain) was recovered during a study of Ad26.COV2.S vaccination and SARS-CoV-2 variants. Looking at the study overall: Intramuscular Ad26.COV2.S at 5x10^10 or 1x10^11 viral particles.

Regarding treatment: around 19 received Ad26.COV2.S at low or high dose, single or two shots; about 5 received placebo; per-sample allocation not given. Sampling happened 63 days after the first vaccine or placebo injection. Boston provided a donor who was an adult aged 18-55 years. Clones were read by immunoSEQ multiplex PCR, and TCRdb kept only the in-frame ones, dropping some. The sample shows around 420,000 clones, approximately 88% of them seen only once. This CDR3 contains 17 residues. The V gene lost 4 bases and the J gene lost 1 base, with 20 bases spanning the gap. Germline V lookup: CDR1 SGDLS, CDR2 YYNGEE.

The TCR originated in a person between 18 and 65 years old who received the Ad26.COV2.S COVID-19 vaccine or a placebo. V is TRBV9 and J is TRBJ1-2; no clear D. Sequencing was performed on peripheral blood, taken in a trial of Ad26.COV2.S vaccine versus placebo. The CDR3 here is CASSSREGPEGNYGYTF. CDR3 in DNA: TGTGCCAGCAGCTCCCGGGAGGGCCCTGAGGGTAACTATGGCTACACCTTC.